The 4 T cell receptor beta chains below were found in one sample sequenced in a study of CD8+CD57+ T cells in acquired aplastic anemia. CD8+CD57+ cell expansion, shown by flow cytometry, had occurred in the patients selected for sequencing. TCR beta VDJ and CDR3 were profiled, and genomic DNA was the template. TCRdb analysed the reads with MiXCR anew, one entry per CDR3 protein. The sample includes about 120,000 distinct CDR3 sequences, less than 50% of them seen just once. Sample: sorted CD4+, CD8+, or CD8+CD57+ T cells (not recorded which) from PBMCs. Every receptor here comes from a human donor with aplastic anemia.

This clonotype appeared many times. The chain joins TRBV9 to TRBJ2-5; D may match TRBD1 or TRBD2 (5 bases each). CDR3 size: 15 residues. Looked up from germline, CDR1 is SGDLS and CDR2 is YYNGEE. V lost 0 bases and J 4 bases, leaving 13 bases between the germline ends. In nucleotides, the CDR3 is TGTGCCAGCAGCGTAGCTTCCGGGGCGGGAGAGACCCAGTACTTC. Its protein product is CASSVASGAGETQYF.

This clonotype was seen repeatedly, ten times or more. This rearrangement joins TRBV29-1 to TRBJ2-2; D is perhaps TRBD2 (6 bases). Germline lookup yields CDR1 SQVTM and CDR2 ANQGSEA. Trimming pared 3 bases from V and 6 bases from J, leaving 14 bases between. There are 14 residues in the CDR3. The CDR3 DNA reads TGCAGCGTTGAGGAGGGGCACGGATCCGGGGAGCTGTTTTTT. Its protein product is CSVEEGHGSGELFF.

This chain links TRBV9 with TRBJ1-6; D possibly corresponds to TRBD1 (5 bases). V lost 0 bases and J lost 7, with 11 bases in between. Looked up from germline, CDR1 is SGDLS and CDR2 is YYNGEE. The CDR3 consists of 15 residues. This CDR3 is CASSVEGLGNSPLHF. CDR3 nucleotides: TGTGCCAGCAGCGTAGAGGGGTTGGGAAATTCACCCCTCCACTTT.

This clonotype was seen ten or more times. The chain has TRBV27 and TRBJ1-5, with TRBD1 matching over 9 bases. The germline CDR1 and CDR2 sequences are MNHEY and SMNVEV (reference sequence). The CDR3 contains 15 residues. V shed 6 bases, J shed 2 bases, and the junction held 5 bases outside the gene matches. CDR3 bases: TGTGCCAGCAGGACAGGGGGAATGGGCAATCAGCCCCAGCATTTT. Its protein is CASRTGGMGNQPQHF.